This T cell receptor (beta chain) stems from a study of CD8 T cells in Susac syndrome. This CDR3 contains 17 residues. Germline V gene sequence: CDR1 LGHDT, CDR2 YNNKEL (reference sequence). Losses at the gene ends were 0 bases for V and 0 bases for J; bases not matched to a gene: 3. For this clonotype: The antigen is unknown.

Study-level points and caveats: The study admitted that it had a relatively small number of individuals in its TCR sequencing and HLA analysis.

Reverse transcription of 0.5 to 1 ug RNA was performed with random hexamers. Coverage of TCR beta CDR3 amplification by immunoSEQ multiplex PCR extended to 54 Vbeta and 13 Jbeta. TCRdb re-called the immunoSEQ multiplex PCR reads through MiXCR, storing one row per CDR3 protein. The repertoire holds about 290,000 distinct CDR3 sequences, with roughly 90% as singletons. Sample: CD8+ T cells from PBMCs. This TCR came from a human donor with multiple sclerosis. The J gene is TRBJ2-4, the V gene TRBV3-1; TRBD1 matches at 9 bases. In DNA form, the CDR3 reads TGTGCCAGCAGCCAAGAGGGGACAGGGATAGCCAAAAACATTCAGTACTTC. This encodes CASSQEGTGIAKNIQYF. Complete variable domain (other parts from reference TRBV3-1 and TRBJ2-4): DTAVSQTPKYLVTQMGNDKSIKCEQNLGHDTMYWYKQDSKKFLKIMFSYNNKELIINETVPNRFSPKSPDKAHLNLHINSLELGDSAVYFCASSQEGTGIAKNIQYFGAGTRLSVL.